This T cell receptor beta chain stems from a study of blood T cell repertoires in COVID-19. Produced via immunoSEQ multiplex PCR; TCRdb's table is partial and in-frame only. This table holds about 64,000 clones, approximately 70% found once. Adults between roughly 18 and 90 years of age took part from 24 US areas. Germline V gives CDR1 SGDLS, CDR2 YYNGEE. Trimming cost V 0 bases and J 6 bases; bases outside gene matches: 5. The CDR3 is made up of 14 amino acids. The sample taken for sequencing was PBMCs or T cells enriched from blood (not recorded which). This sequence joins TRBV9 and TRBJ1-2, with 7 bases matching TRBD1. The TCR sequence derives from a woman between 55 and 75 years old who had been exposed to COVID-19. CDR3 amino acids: CASSVVGTVNGYTF. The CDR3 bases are TGTGCCAGCAGCGTAGTGGGGACAGTGAATGGCTACACCTTC.